The clone carrying this TCR beta chain was recorded a few times. From the 5' RACE reads, TCRdb called clonotypes with MiXCR, one entry per CDR3 protein. The sample consists of around 120,000 distinct CDR3 sequences, around a sixth of them appearing once. The CDR3 is 16 amino acids. The junction had 11 bases not matched to a gene; V was cut back by 5 bases and J by 1 base. Germline loops: CDR1 SGHVS, CDR2 FNYEAQ. This specimen belongs to a study of T-cell memory formation after mild COVID-19. The sequencing input was PBMCs or a T cell subset sorted from them (not recorded which). The rearrangement uses TRBV7-6 and TRBJ2-7; 7 nucleotides align to TRBD1. The sequence was collected from an adult woman who had mild COVID-19 (a few samples of this study predate the infection). Cell type and time point are not known. The CDR3 is CASSPGQDGASYEQYF. The CDR3 DNA follows: TGTGCCAGCAGCCCCGGACAGGACGGGGCTTCCTACGAGCAGTACTTC.